Each of the 24 T cell receptor beta chains below was sequenced from the same sample in a study of shared clonotypes between healthy human individuals. TCRdb's copy holds only in-frame clones and misses some; the assay was immunoSEQ multiplex PCR. Counted here are roughly 490,000 clones, roughly 85% occurring once; the ten biggest clones make up 9.5% to 15%. What was sequenced was PBMCs. The origin of the receptors is a woman aged 40 to 55 in good health. Some clones in this sample may be carry-over from other donors' samples.

The chain recombines TRBV11-2 with TRBJ2-7; TRBD2 aligns across 12 bases. Germline CDR1 and CDR2: SGHAT and FQNNGV. Trimming at V came to 3 bases and at J to 5 bases, leaving 11 bases not matched to a gene. CDR3 length: 17 residues. CDR3: CASSFVIGLAGFHEQYF. The CDR3 region has the DNA TGTGCCAGCAGCTTCGTGATTGGACTAGCGGGATTCCACGAGCAGTACTTC.

The gene calls are TRBV15 and TRBJ2-5; 10 nucleotides line up with TRBD2. This CDR3 has 18 residues. CDR1 and CDR2 (germline): LNHNV, YYDKDF (reference sequence). V was pared by 3 bases and J by 2 bases, with 12 bases of the junction left unmatched. The CDR3 reads CATSSPRRASGRQETQYF. The CDR3 DNA reads TGTGCCACCAGCAGTCCCCGGAGGGCTAGCGGGAGACAAGAGACCCAGTACTTC.

This rearrangement joins TRBV5-6 to TRBJ2-5; possible D gene TRBD2, 6 bases. TRBJ2-7 matches the DNA end more closely, so the J call is doubtful. Germline-derived CDR1 and CDR2 are SGHDT and YYEEEE. This CDR3 has 17 residues. CDR3 nucleotides: TGTGCCAGCAGCTTGGATGTGTGGCGGGGCAGCTCCTACGAGCAGTACTTC. It encodes CASSLDVWRGSSYEQYF.

As to this clone: Sequence at one end of the junction differs from germline and may be a read error. The chain uses TRBV5-1 and TRBJ1-1; D remains unclear. From germline, CDR1 is SGHRS and CDR2 YFSETQ. This CDR3 contains 11 residues. CDR3 sequence: CASSGSTGAFF. CDR3 DNA: TGCGCCAGCAGCGGGAGCACTGGAGCTTTCTTT.

The CDR3 bases are TGTGCCACCAGCAGAGAGAGACAGGGCTACGAGCAGTACTTC. This encodes CATSRERQGYEQYF. This rearrangement joins TRBV15 to TRBJ2-7; 7 positions agree with TRBD1. V gave up 0 bases and J gave up 3 bases; unmatched junction bases: 2. The germline gives CDR1 LNHNV, CDR2 YYDKDF (reference sequence). This CDR3 has 14 residues.

This clone was seen only a few times. The chain combines TRBV11-3 with TRBJ2-1, with TRBD2 identical over 8 bases. Germline V gene sequence: CDR1 SGHNT, CDR2 YENEEA. Germline trimming cut 2 bases from V and 12 bases from J; bases unmatched to any gene: 3. The CDR3 consists of 12 residues. The CDR3 spells CASSLIAGPQFF. CDR3 sequence (DNA): TGTGCCAGCAGCTTAATAGCGGGACCGCAGTTCTTC.

This clone has a single count. At one end the junction does not follow the germline gene, possibly because of a read error. V and J are TRBV6-1 and TRBJ2-7; possible D gene TRBD1, 6 bases. This CDR3 is 15 amino acids long. Germline V gene data show CDR1 as MNHNS and CDR2 as SASEGT. The CDR3 loop is CAISDPGQFSYEQYF. CDR3 sequence (DNA): TGTGCCATCAGTGACCCCGGACAGTTCTCCTACGAGCAGTACTTC.

The V call is TRBV5-4, the J call TRBJ2-7, with 8 bases aligning to TRBD1. The CDR3 extends over 15 amino acids. Germline lookup yields CDR1 SGHNT and CDR2 YYREEE (reference sequence). With 2 bases clipped from V and 4 bases from J, the junction kept 8 bases outside the gene matches. CDR3 loop: CASSFGFRGPYEQYF. CDR3 in DNA: TGTGCCAGCAGCTTTGGGTTCAGGGGGCCGTACGAGCAGTACTTC. Based on the CDR3 plus reference TRBV5-4 and TRBJ2-7, the full variable domain is ETGVTQSPTHLIKTRGQQVTLRCSSQSGHNTVSWYQQALGQGPQFIFQYYREEENGRGNFPPRFSGLQFPNYSSELNVNALELDDSALYLCASSFGFRGPYEQYFGPGTRLTVT.

V is TRBV7-3 and J is TRBJ2-1; the D call may be TRBD1 or TRBD2 (5 bases each). V was cut by 5 bases and J by 7 bases, with 12 bases left in between. Germline V lookup: CDR1 SGHTA, CDR2 FQGTGA. This CDR3 has 13 residues. CDR3 sequence (DNA): TGTGCCAGCAGCCAAAAGTGGGGGAATGAGCAGTTCTTC. Translating gives CASSQKWGNEQFF.

This clone turned up a few times. The chain has TRBV19 and TRBJ1-5; possibly TRBD1 for D (5 bases). The CDR3 sequence is 13 residues long. V was clipped by 6 bases and J by 6 bases, with 12 bases between them. Looked up from germline, CDR1 is LNHDA and CDR2 is SQIVND (reference sequence). As DNA, the CDR3 is TGTGCCAGTAGCCACGTAGGGGTTCAGCCCCAGCATTTT. Its translation: CASSHVGVQPQHF.

This clone was seen only once. This chain uses TRBV28 with TRBJ2-1, with TRBD2 identical over 7 bases. Trimming removed 2 bases from V and 7 bases from J; junction bases left unmatched: 14. Germline V lookup: CDR1 MDHEN, CDR2 SYDVKM. The CDR3 loop spans 17 amino acids. The CDR3 DNA is TGTGCCAGCAGTTTAAGAGGTGTCAGCGGGACTGTGAATGAGCAGTTCTTC. Its translation is CASSLRGVSGTVNEQFF.

About this clone itself: Since no conserved phenylalanine or tryptophan closes the CDR3, a read error is the likely cause. No DNA is shown, since the ends of the CDR3 on it are uncertain; the CDR3 is the one TCRdb lists. This chain joins TRBV2 and TRBJ1-2; the D segment call TRBD1 is taken from the table without a DNA check. Inclusive of both ends, the CDR3 amounts to 9 amino acids. Germline V gene lookup returns CDR1 SNHLY and CDR2 FYNNEI. The CDR3: CASRSGQII.

As concerns this clone: Since a far larger clone is one base different, this is likely a read error. This chain connects TRBV28 to TRBJ2-3; D may be TRBD1 (6 bases). This CDR3 contains 14 residues. Germline V gene lookup returns CDR1 MDHEN and CDR2 SYDVKM. The CDR3 loop reads CAGSLWPQGDTQYF. The DNA for the CDR3 is TGTGCCGGCAGTTTATGGCCCCAGGGGGATACGCAGTATTTT. The whole variable domain, remainder taken from reference TRBV28 and TRBJ2-3, is DVKVTQSSRYLVKRTGEKVFLECVQDMDHENMFWYRQDPGLGLRLIYFSYDVKMKEKGDIPEGYSVSREKKERFSLILESASTNQTSMYLCAGSLWPQGDTQYFGPGTRLTVL.

The chain links TRBV15 to TRBJ2-6; no clear D gene. V was cut by 0 bases and J by 0 bases, with 15 bases left in between. Per the germline V gene, CDR1 is LNHNV and CDR2 is YYDKDF (reference sequence). This CDR3 comprises 19 residues. In DNA, the CDR3 is TGTGCCACCAGCAGAGATCGCGGCTCCAGCCTCTCTGGGGCCAACGTCCTGACTTTC. Amino acid sequence: CATSRDRGSSLSGANVLTF.

The genes are TRBV11-1 and TRBJ2-1; 7 bases are shared with TRBD2. From germline, CDR1 is SGHAT and CDR2 FQDESV (reference sequence). Trimming cost V 6 bases and J 0 bases; bases outside gene matches: 8. The CDR3 has 16 amino acids. CDR3 sequence reads: CASRITSDSSYNEQFF. Written as DNA, the CDR3 is TGTGCCAGCAGGATCACTAGCGACAGCTCCTACAATGAGCAGTTCTTC.

Concerning this clone: At one end the junction does not follow the germline gene, possibly because of a read error. This specimen includes other DNA sequences encoding the same CDR3. The J gene is TRBJ2-3, the V gene TRBV19; 7 nucleotides align to TRBD1. The CDR3 runs 16 residues. Germline assignment: CDR1 LNHDA and CDR2 SQIVND (reference sequence). The CDR3 protein is CASSEDRVSGADTQYF. CDR3 sequence (DNA): TGTGCCAGTAGTGAAGACAGGGTTTCTGGCGCAGATACGCAATATTTT.

The chain couples TRBV9 to TRBJ2-1; 7 nucleotides align to TRBD2. The V gene end was trimmed by 4 bases and the J gene end by 1 base; junction bases not matched to a gene: 5. The CDR3 spans 15 residues. Germline CDR1 is SGDLS and CDR2 is YYNGEE. Here the CDR3 DNA reads TGTGCCAGCAGCCCGCGGGAGAAGTCCTACAATGAGCAGTTCTTC. Translation gives CASSPREKSYNEQFF.

This clone has just one count. The genes are TRBV5-1 and TRBJ2-1, with 8 bases that match TRBD2. The CDR3 sequence is 15 residues long. Germline V gene data show CDR1 as SGHRS and CDR2 as YFSETQ. J gave up 4 bases and V 4 bases, and 7 bases lay outside the gene matches. DNA for the CDR3: TGCGCCAGCAGCCTACTAGCGGAAGAGTACAATGAGCAGTTCTTC. This encodes CASSLLAEEYNEQFF.

The V call is TRBV27, the J call TRBJ1-5, with TRBD1 identical over 12 bases. CDR3 size: 21 residues. J was trimmed by 3 bases and V by 4 bases; bases with no gene match: 19. Germline V gene sequence: CDR1 MNHEY, CDR2 SMNVEV (reference sequence). CDR3 sequence reads: CASSSRTLFGTGGANNQPQHF. The CDR3 DNA reads TGTGCCAGCAGTTCCCGAACACTATTCGGGACAGGGGGCGCGAACAATCAGCCCCAGCATTTT.

The rearrangement joins TRBV16 to TRBJ2-5, with no clear D. The CDR3 spans 14 residues. Germline V gene lookup returns CDR1 KGHSY and CDR2 FQNENV. V was clipped by 0 bases and J by 2 bases, with 7 bases between them. The CDR3 region has the DNA TGTGCCAGCAGCCAATCGTACAGACAAGAGACCCAGTACTTC. It encodes CASSQSYRQETQYF.

This clone was recorded only once. This chain links TRBV2 with TRBJ1-5; a possible D gene is TRBD1 (6 bases). Germline assignment: CDR1 SNHLY and CDR2 FYNNEI. This CDR3 is 15 amino acids long. Deletions cut 3 bases from V and 9 bases from J, with 18 bases between. CDR3 nucleotides: TGTGCCAGCAGTGATAGGAGGAGGGGGGATACGCCCCAGCATTTT. This translates into CASSDRRRGDTPQHF.

The chain employs TRBV9 and TRBJ2-1; TRBD2 is a possible D gene (6 bases). CDR1 is SGDLS, CDR2 YYNGEE, per germline. This CDR3 is 14 amino acids long. V dropped 4 bases and J dropped 5 bases, with 13 bases sitting between them. The CDR3 nucleotides read TGTGCCAGCAGCACTAGCCCGGGGGACAATGAGCAGTTCTTC. This gives the protein CASSTSPGDNEQFF. The full variable domain, its missing parts supplied by reference TRBV9 and TRBJ2-1, is DSGVTQTPKHLITATGQRVTLRCSPRSGDLSVYWYQQSLDQGLQFLIQYYNGEERAKGNILERFSAQQFPDLHSELNLSSLELGDSALYFCASSTSPGDNEQFFGPGTRLTVL.

Written as DNA, the CDR3 is TGTGCCAGCAGTGGGGGCAGGGGGCAGTCCGGGGAGCTGTTTTTT. Amino acids: CASSGGRGQSGELFF. The V gene is TRBV2, the J gene TRBJ2-2, with 8 nucleotides matching TRBD1. Trimming removed 4 bases from V and 6 bases from J; junction bases left unmatched: 7. The CDR3 runs to 15 residues. Germline CDR1 SNHLY, CDR2 FYNNEI.

The rearrangement links TRBV4-3 to TRBJ2-7; 10 positions match TRBD2. V lost 0 bases and J lost 0; bases outside the gene matches: 5. Germline V gene data show CDR1 as LGHNA and CDR2 as YSLEER. This CDR3 has 17 amino acids. The CDR3 protein is CASSQELAGAGSYEQYF. The CDR3 coding sequence is TGCGCCAGCAGCCAAGAGCTAGCGGGAGCGGGCTCCTACGAGCAGTACTTC.